Listed here are 25 T cell receptor beta chains from one sample, sequenced in a study of Ad26.COV2.S vaccination and SARS-CoV-2 variants. Treatment noted: roughly 20 received Ad26.COV2.S at low or high dose, single or two shots; about 5 received placebo; per-sample allocation not given. Day 63 after the first injection of vaccine or placebo was the sampling time. Produced via immunoSEQ multiplex PCR; TCRdb's table is partial and in-frame only. Of fewer than 400,000 clones listed, about 86% are singletons. Sequencing was performed on peripheral blood, taken in a trial of Ad26.COV2.S vaccine versus placebo. These receptors were obtained from a person aged 18-60 years who received the Ad26.COV2.S COVID-19 vaccine or a placebo.

The chain employs TRBV11-2 and TRBJ2-7; D is perhaps TRBD1 (5 bases). The CDR3 consists of 17 residues. V was clipped by 5 bases and J by 0 bases, with 20 bases between them. Germline CDR1 reads SGHAT; CDR2 reads FQNNGV. CDR3 region: CASSSRGRRADSYEQYF. The CDR3 DNA sequence: TGTGCCAGCAGCAGCCGCGGCCGCAGGGCCGACTCCTACGAGCAGTACTTC.

The chain links TRBV3-1 (or the pseudogene TRBV3-2) to TRBJ2-7, with a possible D match to TRBD1 (6 bases). CDR1 and CDR2 (germline): LGHDT, YNNKEL (reference sequence). There are 16 residues in the CDR3. V was pared by 6 bases and J by 3 bases, with 21 bases between. The DNA for the CDR3 is TGTGCCAGCAGTCAATCCATACCGGCCAGGGGCTACGAGCAGTACTTC. This encodes CASSQSIPARGYEQYF.

Points on this clone: The same CDR3 also results from other DNA sequences found in this sample. The CDR3 DNA follows: TGTGCCAGCTCACCCGATCCTGGACAGGGCAGCAACTATGGCTACACCTTC. It is translated as CASSPDPGQGSNYGYTF. V usage is TRBV18 and J usage is TRBJ1-2, with 8 bases lining up with TRBD1. After removal of 3 bases from V and 2 bases from J, the junction contained 11 bases not matched to a gene. The CDR3 sequence is 17 residues long. CDR1 and CDR2 from the germline V gene are KGHSH and LQKENI.

This clone was seen just once. The chain couples TRBV7-9 to TRBJ1-1; 9 bases line up with TRBD1. The CDR3 is 17 amino acids. Per the germline V gene, CDR1 is SEHNR and CDR2 is FQNEAQ (reference sequence). V shed 5 bases and J 1 base; nucleotides not matched to a gene: 11. CDR3 region: CASSPEQGAIRNTEAFF. The CDR3 coding sequence is TGTGCCAGCAGCCCTGAACAGGGGGCTATAAGGAACACTGAAGCTTTCTTT.

The rearrangement links TRBV11-2 to TRBJ2-2, with D maybe TRBD1 (6 bases). V gave up 5 bases and J gave up 5 bases, with 12 bases separating them. The germline V gene encodes CDR1 SGHAT and CDR2 FQNNGV. The CDR3 consists of 14 residues. The CDR3 DNA is TGTGCCAGCAGCCTCGGGACACAGACCGGGGAGCTGTTTTTT. Encoded protein: CASSLGTQTGELFF. Full variable domain (remainder filled in from reference TRBV11-2 and TRBJ2-2): EAGVAQSPRYKIIEKRQSVAFWCNPISGHATLYWYQQILGQGPKLLIQFQNNGVVDDSQLPKDRFSAERLKGVDSTLKIQPAKLEDSAVYLCASSLGTQTGELFFGEGSRLTVL.

This sequence joins TRBV30 and TRBJ1-6, with D possibly being TRBD1 (6 bases). V lost 1 base to trimming and J lost 8 bases, with 18 bases between them. In germline, CDR1 is GTSNPN, CDR2 SVGIG (reference sequence). This CDR3 spans 16 amino acids. The CDR3 region has the DNA TGTGCCTGGAGTGCTGATCAGGGGCGTCCCTATTCACCCCTCCACTTT. Residues: CAWSADQGRPYSPLHF.

The chain recombines TRBV7-9 with TRBJ2-2; D assignment may be TRBD1 or TRBD2 (5 bases each). Trimming cost V 5 bases and J 0 bases, with 13 bases left between them. CDR1 SEHNR and CDR2 FQNEAQ come from the germline V gene (reference sequence). The CDR3 contains 16 residues. This CDR3 reads CASSPGTTPNTGELFF. The CDR3, as DNA: TGTGCCAGCAGCCCCGGGACCACCCCGAACACCGGGGAGCTGTTTTTT.

V and J are TRBV7-8 and TRBJ2-2, with 7 positions matching TRBD1. Germline V gene data show CDR1 as SGHVS and CDR2 as FQNEAQ. V was pared by 6 bases and J by 6 bases, with 4 bases of the junction left unmatched. The CDR3 covers 13 residues. CDR3 bases: TGTGCCAGCAGTTATGACAGGGCCGGGGAGCTGTTTTTT. This gives the protein CASSYDRAGELFF.

J is TRBJ2-3 and V is TRBV7-9; 16 positions match TRBD2. Germline CDR1 is SEHNR and CDR2 is FQNEAQ (reference sequence). Trimming at V came to 5 bases and at J to 3 bases, leaving 5 bases not matched to a gene. The length of the CDR3 is 17 residues. CDR3 sequence reads: CASSLGLAGGPTDTQYF. The DNA for the CDR3 is TGTGCCAGCAGCCTGGGACTAGCGGGGGGGCCAACAGATACGCAGTATTTT.

This clone turned up a few times. This chain connects TRBV20-1 to TRBJ2-3; 10 bases map to TRBD2. After removal of 3 bases from V and 3 bases from J, the junction contained 18 bases not matched to a gene. The CDR3 has 19 amino acids. From germline, CDR1 is DFQATT and CDR2 SNEGSKA (reference sequence). In DNA form, the CDR3 reads TGCAGTGCTAGTAGTCCCGCTGGAGCGGGGGGGCGGGGGACAGATACGCAGTATTTT. It yields the protein CSASSPAGAGGRGTDTQYF.

This sequence joins TRBV2 and TRBJ2-3; 10 nucleotides line up with TRBD1. CDR3 length: 14 residues. Germline values: CDR1 SNHLY, CDR2 FYNNEI. The V segment lost 7 bases and the J segment 2 bases; nucleotides outside the gene matches: 3. This CDR3 reads CASKGQGSTDTQYF. CDR3 sequence (DNA): TGTGCCAGCAAGGGACAGGGGTCCACAGATACGCAGTATTTT.

The genes are TRBV5-4 and TRBJ2-2; TRBD1 aligns across 10 bases. CDR1 SGHNT and CDR2 YYREEE come from the germline V gene (reference sequence). V dropped 2 bases and J dropped 4; count of bases not matched to a gene: 8. The CDR3 is 17 amino acids. The CDR3 region has the DNA TGTGCCAGCAGCTTCTCGGGACAGGGGATTGCCACCGGGGAGCTGTTTTTT. Translation gives CASSFSGQGIATGELFF.

Written as DNA, the CDR3 is TGTGCCACCAGTGAGGGGACAGGGGCATCCTACAATGAGCAGTTCTTC. This gives the protein CATSEGTGASYNEQFF. V usage is TRBV24-1 and J usage is TRBJ2-1; 10 bases match TRBD1. V shed 4 bases and J 1 base; nucleotides not matched to a gene: 3. The CDR3 totals 16 residues. The germline V gene has CDR1 KGHDR and CDR2 SFDVKD.

The chain couples TRBV24-1 to TRBJ2-1; 8 bases map to TRBD1. This CDR3 is 16 amino acids long. V lost 2 bases and J lost 2; bases outside the gene matches: 4. Germline V gene data show CDR1 as KGHDR and CDR2 as SFDVKD. The CDR3 loop reads CATSDSADRAYNEQFF. The CDR3, as DNA: TGTGCCACCAGTGATTCAGCGGACAGGGCCTACAATGAGCAGTTCTTC.

The chain employs TRBV30 and TRBJ1-2, with D unresolved. V lost 1 base and J 8 bases, leaving 14 bases between the germline ends. The CDR3 consists of 13 residues. From germline, CDR1 is GTSNPN and CDR2 SVGIG (reference sequence). The CDR3: CAWSGRRDNGYTF. CDR3 DNA: TGTGCCTGGAGTGGCCGAAGGGATAACGGCTACACCTTC.

V gene TRBV6-5 combines with J gene TRBJ1-1; the match to TRBD1 covers 8 bases. The germline V gene encodes CDR1 MNHEY and CDR2 SVGAGI. J lost 0 bases, V lost 5 bases, and 5 bases had no gene match. The CDR3 totals 15 residues. CDR3 protein: CASSPPTGVNTEAFF. In DNA form, the CDR3 reads TGTGCCAGCAGTCCCCCGACAGGGGTGAACACTGAAGCTTTCTTT.

The V call is TRBV5-1, the J call TRBJ1-1; 11 bases align to TRBD1. The CDR3 consists of 15 residues. After removal of 4 bases from V and 4 bases from J, the junction contained 6 bases not matched to a gene. Per germline, CDR1 SGHRS and CDR2 YFSETQ. In DNA, the CDR3 is TGCGCCAGCAGCGAAAGGACAGGGGGCCTCACTGAAGCTTTCTTT. Amino acid sequence: CASSERTGGLTEAFF.

The chain combines TRBV9 with TRBJ2-2, with TRBD1 as a possible D gene (6 bases). Trimming left V 1 base short and J 5 bases short, with 15 bases between. The germline gives CDR1 SGDLS, CDR2 YYNGEE. This CDR3 region has 16 residues. CDR3 amino acids: CASSVRDRQPTGELFF. As DNA, the CDR3 is TGTGCCAGCAGCGTACGCGACAGGCAACCAACCGGGGAGCTGTTTTTT.

The chain employs TRBV15 and TRBJ1-5; a possible D gene is TRBD1 (6 bases). Germline V gene data show CDR1 as LNHNV and CDR2 as YYDKDF (reference sequence). This CDR3 is built from 15 residues. The V end lost 6 bases, the J end lost 2 bases, and 14 bases lay between the germline ends. The CDR3 coding sequence is TGTGCCACCAGACAGGGAGTTGTGGGCAATCAGCCCCAGCATTTT. Translation: CATRQGVVGNQPQHF.

This sequence joins TRBV30 and TRBJ2-7; 12 bases agree with TRBD2. Germline assignment: CDR1 GTSNPN and CDR2 SVGIG (reference sequence). The CDR3 is 15 residues long. V dropped 1 base and J dropped 2; count of bases not matched to a gene: 3. DNA of the CDR3: TGTGCCTGGAGTGCCGGACTAGCGGGGCCCTACGAGCAGTACTTC. This sequence encodes CAWSAGLAGPYEQYF.

This clone was counted a single time. The CDR3 nucleotides are TGTGCCAGCGGCCCAACAGGGGGCGCAGGAGTGGACTATGGCTACACCTTC. Protein sequence: CASGPTGGAGVDYGYTF. The V call is TRBV21-1, the J call TRBJ1-2; the D segment call TRBD1 is taken from the table without a DNA check. TRBV21-1 is termed a pseudogene. This CDR3 is 17 amino acids long.

This chain links TRBV7-2 with TRBJ2-4, with TRBD2 identical over 7 bases. V was pared by 2 bases and J by 5 bases, with 3 bases of the junction left unmatched. The length of the CDR3 is 14 residues. CDR1 is SGHTA, CDR2 FQGNSA, per germline. CDR3 sequence: CASSLSGVENIQYF. CDR3 nucleotides: TGTGCCAGCAGCTTAAGCGGGGTGGAAAACATTCAGTACTTC. The whole variable domain, remainder taken from reference TRBV7-2 and TRBJ2-4, is GAGVSQSPSNKVTEKGKDVELRCDPISGHTALYWYRQSLGQGLEFLIYFQGNSAPDKSGLPSDRFSAERTGGSVSTLTIQRTQQEDSAVYLCASSLSGVENIQYFGAGTRLSVL.

The chain recombines TRBV11-2 with TRBJ1-4, with D perhaps TRBD1 (5 bases). Trimming took off 5 bases at V and 7 bases at J, with 17 bases between the two ends. Germline CDR1 is SGHAT and CDR2 is FQNNGV. This CDR3 is 15 amino acids long. The chain's CDR3 is CASSRRVLGGEKLFF. DNA for the CDR3: TGTGCCAGCAGCCGCAGAGTCCTGGGGGGTGAAAAACTGTTTTTT.

V is TRBV5-1 and J is TRBJ1-2; D uncertain. Germline CDR1 and CDR2: SGHRS and YFSETQ. The CDR3 sequence is 15 residues long. V was cut by 0 bases and J by 4 bases, with 13 bases left in between. The CDR3 protein is CASSLARGDGYGYTF. The CDR3 region has the DNA TGCGCCAGCAGCTTGGCCCGGGGAGACGGCTATGGCTACACCTTC.

The chain recombines TRBV11-2 with TRBJ2-4; D call uncertain. Germline CDR1 SGHAT, CDR2 FQNNGV. This CDR3 spans 15 amino acids. The germline V and J ends were trimmed by 5 bases and 0 bases, with 11 bases remaining between them. CDR3: CASSPGNVAKNIQYF. The CDR3 nucleotides read TGTGCCAGCAGCCCTGGGAACGTAGCCAAAAACATTCAGTACTTC.